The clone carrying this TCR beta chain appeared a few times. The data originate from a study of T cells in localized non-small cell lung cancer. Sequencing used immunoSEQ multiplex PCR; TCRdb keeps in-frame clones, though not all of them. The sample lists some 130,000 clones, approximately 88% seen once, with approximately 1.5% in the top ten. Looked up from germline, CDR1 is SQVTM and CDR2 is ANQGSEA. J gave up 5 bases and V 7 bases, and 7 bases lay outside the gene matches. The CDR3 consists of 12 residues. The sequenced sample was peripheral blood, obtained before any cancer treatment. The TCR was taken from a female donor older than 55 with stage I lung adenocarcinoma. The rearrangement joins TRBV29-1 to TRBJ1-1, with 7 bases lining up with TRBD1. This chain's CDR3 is CSAGQDGTEAFF. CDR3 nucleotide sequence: TGCAGCGCCGGACAGGACGGAACTGAAGCTTTCTTT.